This T cell receptor beta chain was profiled in a study of control samples from healthy donors and cancer patients (dated by TCRdb to between 2020 and 2021). Note on this clone: It lacks a known antigen. No much larger clone exists at a distance of one base, and base qualities are not known.

Library prep was done by the immunoSEQ multiplex PCR assay. Not all clones reach the TCRdb copy of this immuneACCESS table, which keeps in-frame sequences only. Checked studies attribute under half of the gap to unresolved V genes and leave the rest unexplained. The table for this sample lists around 93,000 clones; 92% of them were counted only once. Around 3% of the sample comes from the top ten. Counted from cysteine to valine, this CDR3 has 14 amino acids. Left in the record is the CDR3 DNA by itself, 42 bases read in frame from the first base. CDR1 and CDR2, per the germline V gene (reference sequence), are MNHNY and SVGAGI. The V end gives up 5 bases and the J end 7 bases, leaving 9 bases in the junction not matched to a gene.

The sequence was collected from a human donor in good health. The donor label of this sample is uncertain. The sample was blood. The chain couples TRBV6-6 to TRBJ2-7, with 9 central nucleotides matching TRBD1. Read as DNA, the sequence is TGTGCCAGCAGTGGAAGACAGGGGGAGGGAGAGCAGTACGTC. This gives the protein CASSGRQGEGEQYV.